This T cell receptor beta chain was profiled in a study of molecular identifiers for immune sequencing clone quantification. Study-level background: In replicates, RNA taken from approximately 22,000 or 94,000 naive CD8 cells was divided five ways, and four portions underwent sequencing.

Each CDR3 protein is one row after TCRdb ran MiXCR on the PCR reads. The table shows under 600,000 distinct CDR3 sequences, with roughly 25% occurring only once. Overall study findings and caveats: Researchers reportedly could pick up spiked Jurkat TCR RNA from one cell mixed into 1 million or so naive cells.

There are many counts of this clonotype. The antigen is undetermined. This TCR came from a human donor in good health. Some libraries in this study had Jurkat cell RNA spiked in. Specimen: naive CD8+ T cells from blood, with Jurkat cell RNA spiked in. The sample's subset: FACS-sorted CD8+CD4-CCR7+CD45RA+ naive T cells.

DNA of the CDR3: TGTGCCAGCAGCCACGACTCCGGCACGGGGGTGCTCTCCTACGAGCAGTACTTC. Amino acids: CASSHDSGTGVLSYEQYF. The chain combines TRBV14 with TRBJ2-7, with D tentatively TRBD2 (6 bases). Germline CDR1 reads SGHDN; CDR2 reads FVKESK. V was trimmed by 3 bases and J by 0 bases, leaving 21 bases between them. The CDR3 covers 18 residues.